One sample yielded the 26 T cell receptor beta chains listed below, sequenced in a study of T cell responses to AZD1222 COVID-19 vaccine (dated by TCRdb to the early 2020s). The library came from the immunoSEQ multiplex PCR assay. TCRdb retrieved this table from immuneACCESS and kept in-frame rearrangements only. Not all clones are present; in checked studies, unresolved V genes account for under half, and no reason is known for the remainder. The sample table contains roughly 120,000 clones; only one count was recorded for just over 85% of them. 17% of the sample comes from the top ten. Read against the paper, the sample's time point label means: about 28 days (+/-7) after the second vaccine dose. The sequencing here drew on peripheral blood, taken 28 days after the second AZD1222 dose. The receptor set was obtained from an adult who received the AZD1222 COVID-19 vaccine.

A note on this clone: Germline is not matched at one junction end, which may reflect a read error. V usage is TRBV6-1 and J usage is TRBJ1-2; D may be TRBD1 (6 bases). CDR3 length: 15 amino acids. CDR1 is MNHNS, CDR2 SASEGT, per germline. For the CDR3, the DNA is TGTGCCAGCAGGGAAGGGGGTTCTGGACCTTCGGGCTACACCTTC. Protein sequence: CASREGGSGPSGYTF.

The CDR3 bases are TGTGCCAGCAGCTCCAGGGGGACAGGGGGCCGGGAAAAACTGTTTTTT. Translation: CASSSRGTGGREKLFF. The V and J genes are TRBV7-9 and TRBJ1-4, with 12 bases aligning to TRBD1. This CDR3 region has 16 residues. V dropped 4 bases and J dropped 8; count of bases not matched to a gene: 8. Germline V CDR1 and CDR2: SEHNR, FQNEAQ (reference sequence).

This clone was seen only a few times. The chain carries TRBV7-6 and TRBJ1-4; D is unresolved. V lost 0 bases and J 4 bases, leaving 12 bases between the germline ends. The CDR3 is 16 residues long. Germline CDR1 reads SGHVS; CDR2 reads FNYEAQ. CDR3: CASSLAPLRNNEKLFF. Here the CDR3 DNA reads TGTGCCAGCAGCTTAGCGCCTCTACGGAATAATGAAAAACTGTTTTTT.

V usage is TRBV7-9 and J usage is TRBJ2-3, with 10 bases lining up with TRBD1. The CDR3 consists of 16 residues. J gave up 2 bases and V 5 bases, and 7 bases lay outside the gene matches. Germline V gene data show CDR1 as SEHNR and CDR2 as FQNEAQ (reference sequence). This CDR3 reads CASSHRDRGITDTQYF. The CDR3, as DNA: TGTGCCAGCAGCCACCGGGACAGGGGCATCACAGATACGCAGTATTTT.

The genes are TRBV5-5 and TRBJ1-2; maybe TRBD1 (5 bases). CDR1 is SGHKS and CDR2 is YYEKEE in the germline V gene (reference sequence). CDR3 length: 15 residues. Trimming stripped 2 bases from V and 2 bases from J, with 13 bases between. The CDR3 region has the DNA TGTGCCAGCAGCTTAGCCAGGGCTGCCAACTATGGCTACACCTTC. It yields the protein CASSLARAANYGYTF.

The chain employs TRBV27 and TRBJ1-6; weak D call: TRBD1 (5 bases). V lost 3 bases and J 6 bases, leaving 12 bases between the germline ends. Germline V gene data show CDR1 as MNHEY and CDR2 as SMNVEV (reference sequence). This CDR3 is 15 amino acids long. CDR3 loop: CASSFFTGGNSPLHF. Here the CDR3 DNA reads TGTGCCAGCAGTTTTTTTACAGGAGGTAATTCACCCCTCCACTTT.

This CDR3 reads CASSIQGTYNTEAFF. CDR3 in DNA: TGTGCCAGTAGTATACAGGGGACCTACAACACTGAAGCTTTCTTT. The rearrangement links TRBV19 to TRBJ1-1, with a weak D call TRBD1 (6 bases). Germline CDR1 and CDR2: LNHDA and SQIVND (reference sequence). Trimming cost V 2 bases and J 2 bases, with 12 bases left between them. This CDR3 is built from 15 residues.

J is TRBJ1-1 and V is TRBV5-1; no clear D. V shed 4 bases and J shed 10 bases, with 8 bases lying between them. The germline CDR1 and CDR2 sequences are SGHRS and YFSETQ. The CDR3 has 10 residues. In nucleotides, the CDR3 is TGCGCCAGCAGCACACTTAGAGCTTTCTTT. Its protein product is CASSTLRAFF.

This rearrangement joins TRBV10-3 to TRBJ1-4; no reliable D call. From germline, CDR1 is ENHRY and CDR2 SYGVKD. Trimming cost V 2 bases and J 5 bases, with 6 bases left between them. This CDR3 spans 13 amino acids. The CDR3 region is CAISEGGNEKLFF. The CDR3 DNA follows: TGTGCCATCAGTGAGGGAGGAAATGAAAAACTGTTTTTT.

V gene TRBV5-6 combines with J gene TRBJ1-3; TRBD1 agrees at 7 bases. This CDR3 region has 18 residues. Germline CDR1 SGHDT, CDR2 YYEEEE. V dropped 3 bases and J dropped 7; count of bases not matched to a gene: 19. This CDR3 is CASSSTLSTGDDWNTIYF. The CDR3 region has the DNA TGTGCCAGCAGCTCCACCCTATCAACAGGGGATGACTGGAACACCATATATTTT. Full variable domain (remainder filled in from reference TRBV5-6 and TRBJ1-3): DAGVTQSPTHLIKTRGQQVTLRCSPKSGHDTVSWYQQALGQGPQFIFQYYEEEERQRGNFPDRFSGHQFPNYSSELNVNALLLGDSALYLCASSSTLSTGDDWNTIYFGEGSWLTVV.

The chain links TRBV2 to TRBJ2-7, with 13 nucleotides matching TRBD2. The V gene's germline CDR1 is SNHLY and CDR2 FYNNEI. The junction had 7 bases not matched to a gene; V was cut back by 5 bases and J by 3 bases. This CDR3 comprises 16 residues. CDR3: CASSNGLAGDIYEQYF. CDR3 sequence (DNA): TGTGCCAGCAGTAATGGACTAGCGGGAGATATCTACGAGCAGTACTTC.

This clone was counted a single time. The chain combines TRBV5-1 with TRBJ2-2, with D possibly called TRBD1 or TRBD2 (5 bases each). The CDR3 runs 16 residues. Germline assignment: CDR1 SGHRS and CDR2 YFSETQ. The ends were cut back, 3 bases at V and 6 bases at J, with 18 bases in the middle. CDR3 protein: CASSSGTLPSAGELFF. In DNA form, the CDR3 reads TGCGCCAGCAGCTCCGGGACCCTTCCCAGCGCCGGGGAGCTGTTTTTT.

The chain is built from TRBV3-1 (or the pseudogene TRBV3-2) and TRBJ2-2, with 10 bases fitting TRBD2. This CDR3 contains 20 residues. CDR1 is LGHDT, CDR2 YNNKEL, per germline (reference sequence). J lost 3 bases, V lost 1 base, and 14 bases had no gene match. The CDR3 reads CASSQARLAPSGGYTGELFF. The CDR3 coding sequence is TGTGCCAGCAGCCAAGCTCGGCTGGCACCTAGCGGGGGATACACCGGGGAGCTGTTTTTT.

The chain is built from TRBV18 and TRBJ2-7; no reliable D call. This CDR3 has 13 amino acids. Germline values: CDR1 KGHSH, CDR2 LQKENI. The ends were cut back, 3 bases at V and 5 bases at J, with 11 bases in the middle. In nucleotides, the CDR3 is TGTGCCAGCTCACCCCAGGACGCCAACGAGCAGTACTTC. It specifies CASSPQDANEQYF.

The chain is built from TRBV5-1 and TRBJ1-2, with D maybe TRBD1 (5 bases). The CDR3 length is 16 residues. Trimming shortened V by 0 bases and J by 2 bases, and 14 bases separated the two germline ends. Germline CDR1 and CDR2: SGHRS and YFSETQ. Written as DNA, the CDR3 is TGCGCCAGCAGCTTGGGGGGACCTTCTGCAAACTATGGCTACACCTTC. Translating it yields CASSLGGPSANYGYTF.

The gene calls are TRBV30 and TRBJ2-7, with D uncertain. V lost 2 bases and J 2 bases, leaving 13 bases between the germline ends. Germline loops: CDR1 GTSNPN, CDR2 SVGIG (reference sequence). The CDR3 has 14 amino acids. The CDR3 is CAWSNPLRTYEQYF. The CDR3 nucleotides are TGTGCCTGGAGTAACCCGCTACGAACCTACGAGCAGTACTTC.

The J gene is TRBJ1-6, the V gene TRBV7-3; 8 bases are shared with TRBD1. Germline CDR1 and CDR2: SGHTA and FQGTGA. V was pared by 3 bases and J by 8 bases, with 0 bases of the junction left unmatched. The CDR3 runs 13 residues. Here the CDR3 DNA reads TGTGCCAGCAGCTTGGACAGGGATTCACCCCTCCACTTT. Protein: CASSLDRDSPLHF.

The genes are TRBV7-9 and TRBJ1-2; possible D gene TRBD1, 6 bases. Germline loops: CDR1 SEHNR, CDR2 FQNEAQ (reference sequence). The V end lost 5 bases, the J end lost 4 bases, and 14 bases lay between the germline ends. This CDR3 spans 14 amino acids. The CDR3 sequence is CASSGRTASYGYTF. The CDR3 bases are TGTGCCAGCAGCGGGCGGACAGCTTCCTATGGCTACACCTTC.

The rearrangement joins TRBV9 to TRBJ2-3; TRBD2 aligns across 15 bases. Germline CDR1 SGDLS, CDR2 YYNGEE. V gave up 3 bases and J gave up 2 bases; unmatched junction bases: 10. The CDR3 is 19 residues long. This chain's CDR3 is CASSGGTSGGPILTDTQYF. DNA of the CDR3: TGTGCCAGCAGCGGCGGGACTAGCGGGGGGCCGATACTCACAGATACGCAGTATTTT.

CDR3 region: CASSRPLKLSGIRNEQFF. CDR3 coding DNA: TGTGCCAGCAGCCGTCCATTGAAACTTAGCGGGATCCGAAATGAGCAGTTCTTC. The chain uses TRBV7-6 and TRBJ2-1, with 8 nucleotides matching TRBD2. Germline loops: CDR1 SGHVS, CDR2 FNYEAQ. Trimming removed 5 bases from V and 7 bases from J; junction bases left unmatched: 19. CDR3 size: 18 residues. The full variable domain, with the rest looked up from reference TRBV7-6 and TRBJ2-1, is GAGVSQSPRYKVTKRGQDVALRCDPISGHVSLYWYRQALGQGPEFLTYFNYEAQQDKSGLPNDRFSAERPEGSISTLTIQRTEQRDSAMYRCASSRPLKLSGIRNEQFFGPGTRLTVL.

The genes are TRBV2 and TRBJ1-3; D not certain. This CDR3 has 15 amino acids. Trimming took off 7 bases at V and 0 bases at J, with 13 bases between the two ends. CDR1 SNHLY and CDR2 FYNNEI come from the germline V gene. CDR3 protein: CASTSTGISGNTIYF. In DNA, the CDR3 is TGTGCCAGCACCTCGACGGGAATCTCTGGAAACACCATATATTTT.

The V and J genes are TRBV6-5 and TRBJ1-5, with TRBD1 matching 7 bases. The J segment lost 0 bases and the V segment lost 6 bases, leaving 2 bases of the junction unmatched. Per the germline V gene, CDR1 is MNHEY and CDR2 is SVGAGI. The CDR3 covers 14 residues. CDR3 nucleotides: TGTGCCAGCAGGACAGGGATTAGCAATCAGCCCCAGCATTTT. Its translation is CASRTGISNQPQHF.

The chain employs TRBV10-3 and TRBJ1-2, with D unresolved. CDR3 length: 15 amino acids. Trimming removed 2 bases at V and 6 bases at J, with 16 bases between. Germline values: CDR1 ENHRY, CDR2 SYGVKD. Here the CDR3 reads CAISEMRIRKDGYTF. The CDR3 DNA reads as TGTGCCATCAGTGAGATGAGGATACGGAAGGATGGCTACACCTTC.

The V and J genes are TRBV7-8 and TRBJ1-5, with D possibly being TRBD1 (6 bases). This CDR3 region has 15 residues. V lost 1 base and J 0 bases, leaving 7 bases between the germline ends. Germline lookup yields CDR1 SGHVS and CDR2 FQNEAQ. This CDR3 reads CASSLGTVSNQPQHF. CDR3 coding DNA: TGTGCCAGCAGCTTAGGGACAGTTAGCAATCAGCCCCAGCATTTT.

This chain connects TRBV29-1 to TRBJ2-7; D uncertain. The CDR3 is made up of 12 amino acids. The germline V and J ends were trimmed by 4 bases and 0 bases, with 7 bases remaining between them. CDR1 and CDR2 (germline): SQVTM, ANQGSEA. The CDR3 DNA reads TGCAGCGTTGGGGCAGACTCCTACGAGCAGTACTTC. It is translated as CSVGADSYEQYF.

V and J are TRBV19 and TRBJ1-6; 8 positions agree with TRBD1. Per the germline V gene, CDR1 is LNHDA and CDR2 is SQIVND (reference sequence). The CDR3 is 15 amino acids. With 6 bases clipped from V and 7 bases from J, the junction kept 8 bases outside the gene matches. Written as DNA, the CDR3 is TGTGCCAGTAGCCCGACCGGGACAGGAAATTCACCCCTCCACTTT. As protein: CASSPTGTGNSPLHF.